What follows are 14 T cell receptor beta chains derived from one specimen sequenced in a study of regulatory T cells. Primers: 52 TRBV forward and 13 TRBJ reverse. Method: immunoSEQ multiplex PCR; TCRdb's copy keeps in-frame clones and lacks some. The table lists some 9,100 clones, under 90% of them singletons. Source material: CD8+ T cells sorted from blood. The receptors were gathered from a person under 35 with CD3G deficiency.

The V call is TRBV18, the J call TRBJ2-7, with D uncertain. This CDR3 is 13 amino acids long. The germline V gene has CDR1 KGHSH and CDR2 LQKENI. Trimming pared 3 bases from V and 2 bases from J, leaving 8 bases between. The CDR3 DNA follows: TGTGCCAGCTCACCCACGGGTCCCTACGAGCAGTACTTC. Translated: CASSPTGPYEQYF.

This clone was observed a handful of times. The J gene is TRBJ2-7, the V gene TRBV6-1, with D perhaps matching TRBD1 or TRBD2 (6 bases each). V was pared by 2 bases and J by 4 bases, with 15 bases between. Looked up from germline, CDR1 is MNHNS and CDR2 is SASEGT. The CDR3 covers 15 residues. This CDR3 reads CASSEIRGPFYEQYF. CDR3 nucleotides: TGTGCCAGCAGTGAAATCCGGGGGCCTTTTTACGAGCAGTACTTC.

This clone turned up a few times. The chain links TRBV6-1 to TRBJ2-7; no clear D. The germline gives CDR1 MNHNS, CDR2 SASEGT. V lost 4 bases and J lost 0, with 10 bases in between. This CDR3 has 14 residues. Here the CDR3 DNA reads TGTGCCAGCAGTGGTCTAGGTCTCTCCTACGAGCAGTACTTC. This gives the protein CASSGLGLSYEQYF.

The V and J genes are TRBV7-8 and TRBJ2-7; 15 bases are a match to TRBD2. V dropped 5 bases and J dropped 5; count of bases not matched to a gene: 10. Germline V lookup: CDR1 SGHVS, CDR2 FQNEAQ. This CDR3 has 17 residues. The CDR3 spells CASSPRTSGRAVHEQYF. Written as DNA, the CDR3 is TGTGCCAGCAGCCCCAGGACTAGCGGGAGGGCCGTACACGAGCAGTACTTC.

The rearrangement links TRBV28 to TRBJ2-6; no clear D gene. Per germline, CDR1 MDHEN and CDR2 SYDVKM. The CDR3 has 13 amino acids. With 3 bases removed from V and 4 bases from J, the gap between germline ends came to 4 bases. CDR3 in amino acids: CASSLSGANVLTF. CDR3 coding DNA: TGTGCCAGCAGTTTGTCCGGGGCCAACGTCCTGACTTTC.

The rearrangement links TRBV6-1 to TRBJ2-2; D possibly corresponds to TRBD1 (5 bases). Germline lookup yields CDR1 MNHNS and CDR2 SASEGT. This CDR3 contains 17 residues. The ends were cut back, 3 bases at V and 4 bases at J, with 18 bases in the middle. DNA for the CDR3: TGTGCCAGCAGTGATTTTTTAGGGCAGGGTGGCACCGGGGAGCTGTTTTTT. Amino acid sequence: CASSDFLGQGGTGELFF.

The rearrangement links TRBV6-6 to TRBJ1-2; possibly TRBD1 for D (5 bases). The CDR3 sequence is 12 residues long. Trimming stripped 6 bases from V and 7 bases from J, with 12 bases between. Germline V gene sequence: CDR1 MNHNY, CDR2 SVGAGI (reference sequence). The CDR3 is CASSPGGFGYTF. The CDR3 nucleotides read TGTGCCAGCAGCCCGGGGGGATTTGGCTACACCTTC.

This clone appeared a single time. The chain joins TRBV10-1 to TRBJ2-1, with D tentatively TRBD2 (6 bases). Germline-derived CDR1 and CDR2 are WNHNN and SYGVQD (reference sequence). Trimming took 7 bases from V and 3 from J, leaving 19 bases between them. This CDR3 spans 16 amino acids. The chain's CDR3 is CASNRLGSPFYNEQFF. The CDR3 region has the DNA TGCGCCAGCAATCGACTAGGCAGCCCATTCTACAATGAGCAGTTCTTC.

The chain joins TRBV9 to TRBJ2-3, with D perhaps being TRBD1 or TRBD2 (6 bases each). Germline CDR1 is SGDLS and CDR2 is YYNGEE. CDR3 length: 15 residues. V was trimmed by 0 bases and J by 6 bases, leaving 14 bases between them. CDR3 sequence: CASSVEGEVLDTQYF. DNA of the CDR3: TGTGCCAGCAGCGTAGAGGGGGAGGTGCTGGATACGCAGTATTTT.

The J gene is TRBJ2-1, the V gene TRBV6-1; D is undetermined. This CDR3 has 13 amino acids. Germline V CDR1 and CDR2: MNHNS, SASEGT. Trimming stripped 4 bases from V and 4 bases from J, with 8 bases between. The CDR3 loop reads CASSGFEYNEQFF. The CDR3 coding sequence is TGTGCCAGCAGTGGTTTTGAGTACAATGAGCAGTTCTTC.

J is TRBJ2-7 and V is TRBV28; D may be TRBD1 (5 bases). V dropped 5 bases and J dropped 2 bases, with 19 bases sitting between them. CDR3 length: 16 amino acids. Germline V CDR1 and CDR2: MDHEN, SYDVKM. This CDR3 is CASSPVRRGPAYEQYF. CDR3 nucleotide sequence: TGTGCCAGCAGTCCCGTGAGAAGGGGCCCAGCCTACGAGCAGTACTTC.

The V gene is TRBV6-1, the J gene TRBJ2-7; no firm D call. Per the germline V gene, CDR1 is MNHNS and CDR2 is SASEGT. The CDR3 extends over 17 amino acids. The V end was cut by 0 bases, the J end by 3 bases, with 18 bases between. The CDR3 DNA reads TGTGCCAGCAGTGAAGCTGAAGGGTACGAAGGCGGCTACGAGCAGTACTTC. This sequence encodes CASSEAEGYEGGYEQYF.

This chain links TRBV28 with TRBJ1-1; 7 bases agree with TRBD1. Germline V gives CDR1 MDHEN, CDR2 SYDVKM. V was pared by 2 bases and J by 2 bases, with 5 bases of the junction left unmatched. There are 15 residues in the CDR3. CDR3 region: CASSLTRGINTEAFF. DNA of the CDR3: TGTGCCAGCAGTTTAACCAGGGGGATTAACACTGAAGCTTTCTTT.

The genes are TRBV5-1 and TRBJ2-7, with D perhaps matching TRBD2 (6 bases). V dropped 2 bases and J dropped 6 bases, with 15 bases sitting between them. CDR3 length: 14 residues. The V gene's germline CDR1 is SGHRS and CDR2 YFSETQ. CDR3 amino acids: CASSLGGAASEQYF. Here the CDR3 DNA reads TGCGCCAGCAGCTTAGGAGGGGCCGCCTCCGAGCAGTACTTC.